These 14 T cell receptor beta chains originate from one sample sequenced in a study of T cell clonotyping in hematopoietic cell transplantation. Assay: immunoSEQ multiplex PCR; the TCRdb copy retains only in-frame clones and omits some. The table lists 15,000 or so clones, around 71% of them singletons. The specimen was peripheral blood mononuclear cells. The receptors derive from a woman aged 55-70 years in good health. Some clones in this sample may be carry-over from other donors' samples.

In nucleotides, the CDR3 is TGTGCTGGAGGGCGGAGGGAGACCCAGTACTTC. As protein: CAGGRRETQYF. The rearrangement joins TRBV30 to TRBJ2-5; perhaps TRBD2 as D (6 bases). CDR1 and CDR2 (germline): GTSNPN, SVGIG (reference sequence). The CDR3 loop spans 11 amino acids.

The chain joins TRBV2 to TRBJ2-7; D unresolved. The CDR3 contains 13 residues. The V gene's germline CDR1 is SNHLY and CDR2 FYNNEI. V gave up 2 bases and J gave up 2 bases, with 7 bases separating them. Here the CDR3 DNA reads TGTGCCAGCAGTGAACAAGAGACCTACGAGCAGTACTTC. This encodes CASSEQETYEQYF.

The chain uses TRBV4-3 and TRBJ1-3; 8 positions match TRBD1. The CDR3 contains 17 residues. Trimming cost V 2 bases and J 0 bases; bases outside gene matches: 6. The germline CDR1 and CDR2 sequences are LGHNA and YSLEER. The CDR3 DNA sequence: TGCGCCAGCAGCCAACTGACAGGGGCAAGCTCTGGAAACACCATATATTTT. This translates into CASSQLTGASSGNTIYF.

This clone was seen a single time. The chain has TRBV4-3 and TRBJ2-2; 7 nucleotides align to TRBD2. From germline, CDR1 is LGHNA and CDR2 YSLEER. V was clipped by 1 base and J by 7 bases; unmatched bases: 18. CDR3 length equals 19 residues. CDR3 residues: CASSQASSGLGAYGGELFF. CDR3 nucleotides: TGCGCCAGCAGCCAAGCATCATCCGGACTAGGGGCGTATGGCGGGGAGCTGTTTTTT.

The chain couples TRBV11-2 to TRBJ1-2; D is ambiguous. The CDR3 sequence is 12 residues long. The ends were cut back, 5 bases at V and 5 bases at J, with 9 bases in the middle. From germline, CDR1 is SGHAT and CDR2 FQNNGV. CDR3 protein: CASSPEGYGYTF. Written as DNA, the CDR3 is TGTGCCAGCAGCCCCGAGGGATATGGCTACACCTTC.

V is TRBV5-8 and J is TRBJ2-1; 10 bases fit TRBD1. J lost 12 bases, V lost 3 bases, and 3 bases had no gene match. Germline V gene sequence: CDR1 SGHTS, CDR2 YDEGEE. This CDR3 has 12 amino acids. CDR3 DNA: TGTGCCAGCAGCTCCCGGGACAGGGGGCAGTTCTTC. Its translation: CASSSRDRGQFF.

As for this clone: The junction shows a germline mismatch at one end, possibly a read error. The genes are TRBV7-7 and TRBJ2-7; D gene uncertain. Per the germline V gene, CDR1 is SSHAT and CDR2 is FNYEAQ (reference sequence). CDR3 size: 14 residues. This CDR3 reads CASSRDGSSYEQYF. The CDR3 bases are TGTGCTAGCAGCCGCGACGGAAGCTCCTACGAGCAGTACTTC. Complete variable domain (other parts from reference TRBV7-7 and TRBJ2-7): GAGVSQSPRYKVTKRGQDVTLRCDPISSHATLYWYQQALGQGPEFLTYFNYEAQPDKSGLPSDRFSAERPEGSISTLTIQRTEQRDSAMYRCASSRDGSSYEQYFGPGTRLTVT.

This clone was detected only a few times. This chain links TRBV6-5 with TRBJ1-5; D remains unclear. Trimming took off 6 bases at V and 7 bases at J, with 13 bases between the two ends. This CDR3 has 13 amino acids. Germline values: CDR1 MNHEY, CDR2 SVGAGI. The CDR3, as DNA: TGTGCCAGCAGCCAGATGGGCAGACAGCCCCAGCATTTT. This translates into CASSQMGRQPQHF.

There are a few counts of this clone. This CDR3 reads CASSRPDNEAFF. The CDR3 DNA follows: TGTGCCAGTAGTAGACCGGACAATGAAGCTTTCTTT. V usage is TRBV19 and J usage is TRBJ1-1, with D perhaps TRBD1 (5 bases). The CDR3 runs to 12 residues. Germline-derived CDR1 and CDR2 are LNHDA and SQIVND (reference sequence). V was clipped by 4 bases and J by 7 bases, with 10 bases between them. The variable domain in full, with the rest retrieved from reference TRBV19 and TRBJ1-1, is DGGITQSPKYLFRKEGQNVTLSCEQNLNHDAMYWYRQDPGQGLRLIYYSQIVNDFQKGDIAEGYSVSREKKESFPLTVTSAQKNPTAFYLCASSRPDNEAFFGQGTRLTVV.

The J gene is TRBJ1-2, the V gene TRBV25-1; D possibly corresponds to TRBD1 (5 bases). The CDR3 extends over 14 amino acids. Germline-derived CDR1 and CDR2 are MGHDK and SYGVNS. The ends were cut back, 4 bases at V and 3 bases at J, with 12 bases in the middle. Here the CDR3 DNA reads TGTGCCAGCAGTGCTGTTAGGGGATACTATGGCTACACCTTC. Its translation: CASSAVRGYYGYTF.

The V call is TRBV19, the J call TRBJ1-2; D unclear. The V and J ends lost 3 bases and 8 bases respectively, with 10 bases between them. Germline V gene lookup returns CDR1 LNHDA and CDR2 SQIVND (reference sequence). CDR3 length equals 12 residues. CDR3 nucleotides: TGTGCCAGTAGTATCGCAGTCAGCGGCTACACCTTC. The encoded protein is CASSIAVSGYTF.

V usage is TRBV2 and J usage is TRBJ1-4, with D perhaps matching TRBD1 (5 bases). The CDR3 runs to 15 residues. The germline gives CDR1 SNHLY, CDR2 FYNNEI. Trimming left V 7 bases short and J 0 bases short, with 12 bases between. The CDR3 bases are TGTGCCAGCACTATAGGGGCGTCAACTAATGAAAAACTGTTTTTT. Its protein is CASTIGASTNEKLFF.

The chain uses TRBV6-5 and TRBJ1-2; 8 positions agree with TRBD1. The CDR3 spans 13 residues. The V gene end was trimmed by 6 bases and the J gene end by 6 bases; junction bases not matched to a gene: 6. Per the germline V gene, CDR1 is MNHEY and CDR2 is SVGAGI. The CDR3 bases are TGTGCCAGCAGAGGACAGGGAAGGAATGGCTACACCTTC. It translates to CASRGQGRNGYTF.

CDR3 sequence: CASSFRGSSGNTIYF. CDR3 in DNA: TGTGCCAGCAGCTTCAGGGGTAGCTCTGGAAACACCATATATTTT. This sequence joins TRBV7-8 and TRBJ1-3; D might be TRBD1 (6 bases). The CDR3 loop spans 15 amino acids. Germline V CDR1 and CDR2: SGHVS, FQNEAQ. V lost 3 bases, J lost 0 bases, and 9 bases lay in between.